This T cell receptor (beta chain) was sequenced during a study of T cell responses to AZD1222 COVID-19 vaccine. Regarding the study as a whole: Just a handful of AZD1222 recipients tested seropositive at baseline. Two doses of AZD1222 preceded a rise in Spike-specific TCR breadth and depth.

TCRdb's table, derived via immunoSEQ multiplex PCR, lists solely in-frame clones and lacks some. The data show approximately 140,000 clones, about 89% seen once. To note about this clone: Its antigen is undetermined.

CDR3 length: 15 residues. Germline values: CDR1 SGHTA, CDR2 FQGNSA. The V gene end was trimmed by 6 bases and the J gene end by 2 bases; junction bases not matched to a gene: 4. Whether given at about 4 or about 12 weeks, second doses were pooled. The rearrangement uses TRBV7-2 and TRBJ2-7; 13 bases are shared with TRBD2. The TCR sequence derives from an adult who received the AZD1222 COVID-19 vaccine. This material consisted of peripheral blood, taken 28 days after the second AZD1222 dose. As DNA, the CDR3 is TGTGCCAGCAGGTCAGGACTAGCGGGGGCCTACGAGCAGTACTTC. It encodes CASRSGLAGAYEQYF.